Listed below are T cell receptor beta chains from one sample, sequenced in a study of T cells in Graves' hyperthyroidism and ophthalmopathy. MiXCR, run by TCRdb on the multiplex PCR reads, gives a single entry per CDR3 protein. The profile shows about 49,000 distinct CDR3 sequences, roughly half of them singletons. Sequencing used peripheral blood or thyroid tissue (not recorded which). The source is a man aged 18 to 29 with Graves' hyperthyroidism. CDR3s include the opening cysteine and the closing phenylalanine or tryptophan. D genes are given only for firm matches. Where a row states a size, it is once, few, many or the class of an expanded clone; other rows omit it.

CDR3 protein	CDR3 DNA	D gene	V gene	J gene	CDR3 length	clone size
CASSLGGGNYGYTF	TGTGCCAGCAGTCTAGGGGGGGGTAACTATGGCTACACCTTC	-	TRBV12-3/TRBV12-4	TRBJ1-2	14	-
CASSSTGGGSSYEQYF	TGTGCCAGCAGCTCAACGGGGGGAGGGAGCTCCTACGAGCAGTACTTC	TRBD2	TRBV11-1	TRBJ2-7	16	-
CASSLAPGQGLTF	TGTGCCAGCAGCTTAGCGCCCGGACAGGGCTTGACTTTC	TRBD1	TRBV7-2	TRBJ2-6	13	few
CASSLGGEGGRAEAFF	TGTGCCAGCAGTTTAGGAGGTGAGGGGGGCCGGGCTGAAGCTTTCTTT	-	TRBV28	TRBJ1-1	16	-
CASSPAGDRFYF	TGTGCCAGCAGCCCTGCCGGGGACCGCTTTTACTTC	-	TRBV3-1	TRBJ2-7	12	many
CASSPTGALQETQYF	TGTGCCAGCAGTCCGACAGGGGCTCTCCAAGAGACCCAGTACTTC	TRBD1	TRBV11-2	TRBJ2-5	15	many
CASRGVVINEQYF	TGTGCCAGCAGGGGTGTGGTAATCAACGAGCAGTACTTC	-	TRBV28	TRBJ2-7	13	many
CASSTQGYNQPQHF	TGTGCCAGCAGTACACAGGGGTATAATCAGCCCCAGCATTTT	TRBD1	TRBV2	TRBJ1-5	14	-
CSAHPGFTDTQYF	TGCAGTGCTCACCCCGGGTTTACAGATACGCAGTATTTT	-	TRBV20-1	TRBJ2-3	13	many
CASSSGLAGVETQYF	TGTGCCAGCAGCTCGGGACTAGCGGGAGTTGAGACCCAGTACTTC	TRBD2	TRBV7-2	TRBJ2-5	15	few
CASSLSGGNTGELFF	TGTGCCAGCAGCTTATCCGGGGGCAACACCGGGGAGCTGTTTTTT	-	TRBV7-8	TRBJ2-2	15	-
CASVDYFGQPQHF	TGTGCCAGCGTCGACTATTTTGGCCAGCCCCAGCATTTT	-	TRBV6-2/TRBV6-3	TRBJ1-5	13	many
CASSSQTVNTEAFF	TGCGCCAGCAGCTCCCAGACCGTCAACACTGAAGCTTTCTTT	-	TRBV7-9	TRBJ1-1	14	-
CASSEGGGKSEAFF	TGTGCCAGCAGTGAAGGGGGGGGGAAGTCTGAAGCTTTCTTT	-	TRBV7-9	TRBJ1-1	14	once
CASSLARGYTF	TGTGCCAGCAGCTTAGCGCGTGGCTACACCTTC	-	TRBV7-2	TRBJ1-2	11	-
CASRRGTGNNQPQHF	TGTGCCAGCCGCCGCGGGACAGGCAACAATCAGCCCCAGCATTTT	TRBD1	TRBV6-1	TRBJ1-5	15	-
CASSLIGNTIYF	TGTGCCAGCAGCTTGATCGGAAACACCATATATTTT	-	TRBV5-6	TRBJ1-3	12	many
CATFRQDIYGYTF	TGTGCCACCTTTAGACAGGATATTTATGGCTACACCTTC	-	TRBV2	TRBJ1-2	13	-
CASSLMVGARGYTF	TGTGCCAGCAGTTTAATGGTTGGGGCGCGGGGCTACACCTTC	-	TRBV12-3/TRBV12-4	TRBJ1-2	14	few
CASSLLTGTRTEAFF	TGCGCCAGCAGCCTGCTGACAGGGACGAGAACTGAAGCTTTCTTT	TRBD1	TRBV4-3	TRBJ1-1	15	-
CASTLLGENTEAFF	TGTGCCAGCACCCTCTTGGGTGAGAACACTGAAGCTTTCTTT	-	TRBV28	TRBJ1-1	14	many
CASSREYLSEQYF	TGTGCCAGCAGTAGGGAATATCTGAGTGAGCAGTACTTC	-	TRBV25-1	TRBJ2-7	13	once
CASSLGQGNIETQYF	TGTGCCAGCAGCCTGGGACAGGGTAACATCGAGACCCAGTACTTC	TRBD1	TRBV7-8	TRBJ2-5	15	many
CAISESGTTEAFF	TGTGCCATCAGTGAGTCAGGGACTACTGAAGCTTTCTTT	-	TRBV10-3	TRBJ1-1	13	-
CASSVRTEEETQYF	TGTGCCAGCAGTGTACGGACTGAAGAAGAGACCCAGTACTTC	-	TRBV27	TRBJ2-5	14	many
CASSLLSGQGAEGNQPQHF	TGTGCCAGCAGCCTCCTCTCGGGACAGGGGGCTGAAGGCAATCAGCCCCAGCATTTT	TRBD1	TRBV7-3	TRBJ1-5	19	-
CASSLIPSGQETQYF	TGTGCCAGCAGCTTAATACCTAGCGGCCAAGAGACCCAGTACTTC	TRBD2	TRBV7-2	TRBJ2-5	15	-
CASSDRGGNTIYF	TGTGCCAGCAGCGACAGGGGTGGAAACACCATATATTTT	TRBD1	TRBV12-3/TRBV12-4	TRBJ1-3	13	-
CSVGQSTDTQYF	TGCAGCGTTGGGCAGAGCACAGATACGCAGTATTTT	-	TRBV29-1	TRBJ2-3	12	many
CASSPASTGELFF	TGTGCCAGCAGTCCTGCCAGCACCGGGGAGCTGTTTTTT	-	TRBV10-2	TRBJ2-2	13	-
CASSDHTGEKLFF	TGTGCCAGCAGTGATCACACGGGTGAAAAACTGTTTTTT	-	TRBV2	TRBJ1-4	13	-
CASSSRGSTSGRGGANVLTF	TGTGCCAGCAGCTCCCGGGGGTCTACTAGCGGGAGAGGTGGGGCCAACGTCCTGACTTTC	-	TRBV12-1	TRBJ2-6	20	-
CASSEVPGATDQSEEYF	TGTGCCAGCAGTGAAGTCCCGGGGGCTACGGATCAGAGCGAGGAGTACTTC	-	TRBV2	TRBJ2-5	17	once
CASTRTGTSYEQYF	TGTGCCAGCACCCGTACAGGGACCTCCTACGAGCAGTACTTC	-	TRBV28	TRBJ2-7	14	many
CASGSGTGGIYGYTF	TGTGCCAGCGGTTCGGGGACAGGGGGCATATATGGCTACACCTTC	TRBD1	TRBV7-8	TRBJ1-2	15	few
CASRGARTAQETQYF	TGCGCCAGCCGCGGGGCCCGGACCGCCCAAGAGACCCAGTACTTC	-	TRBV10-2	TRBJ2-5	15	many
CASSYGWRFTEAFF	TGTGCCAGCAGTTACGGGTGGCGGTTCACTGAAGCTTTCTTT	-	TRBV6-6	TRBJ1-1	14	-
CASSLITKNTGELFF	TGTGCCAGCAGCTTAATCACGAAAAACACCGGGGAGCTGTTTTTT	-	TRBV5-4	TRBJ2-2	15	many
CASSRDSEQYF	TGTGCCAGCAGCAGGGACAGCGAGCAGTACTTC	TRBD1	TRBV7-2	TRBJ2-7	11	-